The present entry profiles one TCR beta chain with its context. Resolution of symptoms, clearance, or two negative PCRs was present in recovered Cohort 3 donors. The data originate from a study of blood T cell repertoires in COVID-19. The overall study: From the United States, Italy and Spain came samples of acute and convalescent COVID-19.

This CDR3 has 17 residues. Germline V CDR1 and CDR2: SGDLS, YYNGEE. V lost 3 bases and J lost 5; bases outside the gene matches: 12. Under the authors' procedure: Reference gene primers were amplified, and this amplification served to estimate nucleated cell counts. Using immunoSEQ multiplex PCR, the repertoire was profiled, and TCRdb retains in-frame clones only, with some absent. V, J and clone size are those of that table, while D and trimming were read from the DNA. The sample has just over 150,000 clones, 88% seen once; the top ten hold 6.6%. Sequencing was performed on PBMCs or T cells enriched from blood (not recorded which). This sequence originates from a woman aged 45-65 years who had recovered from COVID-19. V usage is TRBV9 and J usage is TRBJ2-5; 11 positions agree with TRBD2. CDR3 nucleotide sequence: TGTGCCAGCAGCGCCTCTCAGGGACTAGCGGTGTTGGAGACCCAGTACTTC. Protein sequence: CASSASQGLAVLETQYF.